These 17 T cell receptor beta chains came from one sample sequenced in a study of identical twins (dated by TCRdb to 2016 to 2017). Library preparation was by 5' RACE. Sequencer: Illumina HiSeq 2000. The raw public reads went through TCRdb reprocessing: fastp at Q25, MiXCR clone calling, in-frame beta chains kept. Duplicate CDR3 protein sequences are folded into a single record with the most common DNA and genes. The sample yields about 660,000 distinct CDR3 sequences; 8.6% were counted once. The top ten clones comprise roughly 0.97% of the sample. These data also formed part of another study, on yellow fever vaccine responses in identical twins.

The specimen sequenced was PBMCs. The source of these receptors is a woman under 30 in good health.

With respect to this clonotype: A read error is possible here, since a much larger clone lies one base away. The rearrangement joins TRBV12-3 or TRBV12-4 to TRBJ2-7; D gene uncertain. This CDR3 is 11 amino acids long. With 8 bases removed from V and 2 bases from J, the gap between germline ends came to 7 bases. In nucleotides, the CDR3 is TGTGCCAGCCGTTACGCCTACGAGCAGTACTTC. It yields the protein CASRYAYEQYF.

This clonotype was recorded many times. The V gene is TRBV12-3 or TRBV12-4, the J gene TRBJ2-7; 7 bases line up with TRBD2. This CDR3 spans 14 amino acids. Germline trimming cut 6 bases from V and 3 bases from J; bases unmatched to any gene: 8. The CDR3 sequence: CASSGQRDLYEQYF. The CDR3 DNA reads TGTGCCAGCAGCGGGCAGCGGGACCTCTACGAGCAGTACTTC.

In its sample, this clonotype was seen a few times. This chain links TRBV25-1 with TRBJ2-7, with 14 bases that match TRBD2. The CDR3 is 17 residues long. Germline CDR1 MGHDK, CDR2 SYGVNS. The junction had 13 bases not matched to a gene; V was cut back by 2 bases and J by 10 bases. In DNA, the CDR3 is TGTGCCAGCAGTGAACTTTTAGGGACTAGCGGGGGTTTTTACCAGTACTTC. It translates to CASSELLGTSGGFYQYF.

This clonotype was recorded many times. This chain uses TRBV9 with TRBJ2-1; 11 bases agree with TRBD2. Germline loops: CDR1 SGDLS, CDR2 YYNGEE. J was trimmed by 8 bases and V by 0 bases; bases with no gene match: 4. The length of the CDR3 is 15 residues. The CDR3 sequence: CASSVGLAGSDEQFF. In nucleotides, the CDR3 is TGTGCCAGCAGCGTAGGACTAGCGGGATCGGATGAGCAGTTCTTC.

This clonotype came up a few times. The genes are TRBV6-5 and TRBJ2-7; 12 bases line up with TRBD1. This CDR3 has 16 amino acids. V lost 0 bases and J lost 7; bases outside the gene matches: 7. Germline V gives CDR1 MNHEY, CDR2 SVGAGI. The DNA for the CDR3 is TGTGCCAGCAGTTACTCACCGGGACAGGGGGCAGGGGAGCAGTACTTC. Translating it yields CASSYSPGQGAGEQYF.

This clonotype occurred many times. The chain has TRBV18 and TRBJ2-7, with a weak D call TRBD1 (5 bases). The length of the CDR3 is 14 residues. V lost 2 bases and J 4 bases, leaving 12 bases between the germline ends. Germline CDR1 is KGHSH and CDR2 is LQKENI. CDR3 in DNA: TGTGCCAGCTCACCAAACAACAGGTTGTACGAGCAGTACTTC. Its translation: CASSPNNRLYEQYF.

This clonotype was detected a few times. This chain links TRBV6-6 with TRBJ1-5; maybe TRBD1 (5 bases). V lost 6 bases, J lost 4 bases, and 10 bases lay in between. CDR3 size: 13 residues. Germline V gene sequence: CDR1 MNHNY, CDR2 SVGAGI (reference sequence). CDR3 amino acids: CASSPDKNQPQHF. The CDR3 DNA follows: TGTGCCAGCAGCCCGGACAAGAATCAGCCCCAGCATTTT.

A few counts support this clonotype. The V call is TRBV3-1, the J call TRBJ2-7, with TRBD2 as a possible D gene (6 bases). The CDR3 loop spans 11 amino acids. Trimming took off 11 bases at V and 0 bases at J, with 8 bases between the two ends. Germline V gene sequence: CDR1 LGHDT, CDR2 YNNKEL (reference sequence). The CDR3 protein is CAAGTSYEQYF. The CDR3 DNA reads as TGTGCCGCGGGAACCTCCTACGAGCAGTACTTC.

This clonotype was detected only a few times. A read error may produce the germline difference seen at one junction end. This sequence joins TRBV6-1 and TRBJ2-7; 9 positions agree with TRBD2. CDR1 MNHNS and CDR2 SASEGT come from the germline V gene. The CDR3 length is 15 residues. The CDR3 is CASSPRGLAPGQRNF. CDR3 DNA sequence: TGTGCCAGCAGCCCCAGGGGACTAGCTCCCGGGCAACGAAACTTC.

In this sample, this clonotype turned up many times. The rearrangement links TRBV5-6 to TRBJ2-3; D gene ambiguous. This CDR3 is 12 amino acids long. Trimming shortened V by 2 bases and J by 4 bases, and 5 bases separated the two germline ends. Germline V gene data show CDR1 as SGHDT and CDR2 as YYEEEE. CDR3 coding DNA: TGTGCCAGCAGCTTAGAGGCAGATACGCAGTATTTT. Its translation is CASSLEADTQYF.

This clonotype came up a few times. The chain combines TRBV4-3 with TRBJ2-1; 9 bases agree with TRBD2. The junction had 3 bases not matched to a gene; V was cut back by 0 bases and J by 9 bases. The germline CDR1 and CDR2 sequences are LGHNA and YSLEER. This CDR3 region has 14 residues. CDR3 residues: CASSQEGTSSEQFF. The CDR3 bases are TGCGCCAGCAGCCAAGAAGGGACTAGCAGTGAGCAGTTCTTC.

The V gene is TRBV27, the J gene TRBJ2-5, with 7 bases matching TRBD1. The CDR3 runs to 14 residues. Germline V gives CDR1 MNHEY, CDR2 SMNVEV (reference sequence). Trimming removed 0 bases from V and 5 bases from J; junction bases left unmatched: 3. For the CDR3, the DNA is TGTGCCAGCAGTTTATCGAAGACAGGGGAGACCCAGTACTTC. The encoded protein is CASSLSKTGETQYF.

This clonotype has more than one count but fewer than ten. The rearrangement uses TRBV2 and TRBJ1-3; the D gene is possibly TRBD1 (6 bases). The V and J ends lost 7 bases and 4 bases respectively, with 26 bases between them. Germline V lookup: CDR1 SNHLY, CDR2 FYNNEI. The CDR3 spans 18 residues. As DNA, the CDR3 is TGTGCCAGCACTAAGGAGGTTTTGGGGGCTGCGAACGGAAACACCATATATTTT. Protein: CASTKEVLGAANGNTIYF.

The chain is built from TRBV5-1 and TRBJ2-2; D gene unclear. The germline V gene has CDR1 SGHRS and CDR2 YFSETQ. V was shortened by 0 bases and J by 5 bases, with 11 bases between the two germline ends. This CDR3 region has 15 residues. This CDR3 reads CASSLVADYTGELFF. The CDR3, as DNA: TGCGCCAGCAGCTTGGTCGCGGATTATACCGGGGAGCTGTTTTTT. Variable domain in full (rest from reference TRBV5-1 and TRBJ2-2): KAGVTQTPRYLIKTRGQQVTLSCSPISGHRSVSWYQQTPGQGLQFLFEYFSETQRNKGNFPGRFSGRQFSNSRSEMNVSTLELGDSALYLCASSLVADYTGELFFGEGSRLTVL.

In this sample, this clonotype turned up a few times. The rearrangement joins TRBV7-3 to TRBJ2-1, with D perhaps TRBD1 (5 bases). V gave up 4 bases and J gave up 2 bases, with 12 bases separating them. This CDR3 is built from 15 residues. The germline V gene encodes CDR1 SGHTA and CDR2 FQGTGA. In DNA form, the CDR3 reads TGTGCCAGCAGCTCCTTCGTGGGGCCCTACAATGAGCAGTTCTTC. It is translated as CASSSFVGPYNEQFF.

This clonotype appeared many times. V gene TRBV4-3 combines with J gene TRBJ2-7, with D perhaps TRBD1 or TRBD2 (5 bases each). Germline CDR1 and CDR2: LGHNA and YSLEER. The CDR3 contains 15 residues. With 0 bases removed from V and 1 base from J, the gap between germline ends came to 10 bases. The CDR3 reads CASSQDIGGSYEQYF. The CDR3 bases are TGCGCCAGCAGCCAAGATATTGGGGGTTCCTACGAGCAGTACTTC.

This clonotype was detected only a few times. The chain carries TRBV6-2 or TRBV6-3 and TRBJ2-1; D is unresolved. From germline, CDR1 is MNHEY and CDR2 SVGEGT. Trimming left V 6 bases short and J 1 base short, with 10 bases between. This CDR3 spans 14 amino acids. CDR3 sequence reads: CASRPLESYNEQFF. The CDR3 region has the DNA TGTGCCAGCAGACCCTTGGAGTCCTACAATGAGCAGTTCTTC.